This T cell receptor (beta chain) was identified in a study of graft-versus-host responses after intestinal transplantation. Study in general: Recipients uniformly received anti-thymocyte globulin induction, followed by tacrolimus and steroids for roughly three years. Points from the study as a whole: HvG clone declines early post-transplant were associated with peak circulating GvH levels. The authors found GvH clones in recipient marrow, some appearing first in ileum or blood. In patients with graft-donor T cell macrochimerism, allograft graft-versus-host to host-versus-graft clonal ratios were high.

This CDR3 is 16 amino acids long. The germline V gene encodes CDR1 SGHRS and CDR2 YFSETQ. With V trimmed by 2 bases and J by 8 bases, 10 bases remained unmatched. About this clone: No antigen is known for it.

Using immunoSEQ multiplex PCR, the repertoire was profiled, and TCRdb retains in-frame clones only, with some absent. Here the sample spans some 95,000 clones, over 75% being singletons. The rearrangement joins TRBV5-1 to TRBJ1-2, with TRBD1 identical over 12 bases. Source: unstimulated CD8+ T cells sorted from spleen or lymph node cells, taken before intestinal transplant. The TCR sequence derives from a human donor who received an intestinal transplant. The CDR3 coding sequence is TGCGCCAGCAGCTTAGACCGGGACAGGGGGCGAGACGGCTACACCTTC. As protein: CASSLDRDRGRDGYTF. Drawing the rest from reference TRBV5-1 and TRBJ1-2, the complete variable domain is KAGVTQTPRYLIKTRGQQVTLSCSPISGHRSVSWYQQTPGQGLQFLFEYFSETQRNKGNFPGRFSGRQFSNSRSEMNVSTLELGDSALYLCASSLDRDRGRDGYTFGSGTRLTVV.